These 7 T cell receptor beta chains were sequenced from one sample in a study of blood T cell repertoires in COVID-19. Clones were read by immunoSEQ multiplex PCR, and TCRdb kept only the in-frame ones, dropping some. The data show roughly 72,000 clones, 80% seen once. The sequenced sample was peripheral blood. The receptors were sampled from a man aged 70 or older who had recovered from COVID-19.

V and J are TRBV7-2 and TRBJ2-2; D is unresolved. The CDR3 is 17 residues long. With 1 base removed from V and 0 bases from J, the gap between germline ends came to 12 bases. CDR1 is SGHTA, CDR2 FQGNSA, per germline. The CDR3 DNA reads TGTGCCAGCAGCTTAGTTAACATCCGAACGAACACCGGGGAGCTGTTTTTT. It translates to CASSLVNIRTNTGELFF.

The rearrangement uses TRBV2 and TRBJ2-7; D may be TRBD2 (6 bases). V lost 11 bases and J 0 bases, leaving 17 bases between the germline ends. Germline lookup yields CDR1 SNHLY and CDR2 FYNNEI. The CDR3 has 14 amino acids. The CDR3 sequence is CACGRDFSSYEQYF. The CDR3 nucleotides read TGTGCCTGTGGACGGGACTTTAGCTCCTACGAGCAGTACTTC.

This chain's CDR3 is CASSTTGARTEAFF. DNA for the CDR3: TGTGCCAGTAGTACCACAGGGGCTCGGACTGAAGCTTTCTTT. V is TRBV19 and J is TRBJ1-1; 7 nucleotides agree with TRBD1. Germline V CDR1 and CDR2: LNHDA, SQIVND (reference sequence). V dropped 4 bases and J dropped 5; count of bases not matched to a gene: 7. The CDR3 loop spans 14 amino acids.

This rearrangement joins TRBV7-9 to TRBJ2-5; 11 bases agree with TRBD2. CDR1 is SEHNR, CDR2 FQNEAQ, per germline (reference sequence). CDR3 length: 17 residues. V trimming: 4 bases; J trimming: 0 bases; junction bases outside the gene matches: 7. CDR3 residues: CASSSLTSGAYQETQYF. The CDR3 bases are TGTGCCAGCAGCTCTTTGACTAGCGGGGCGTACCAAGAGACCCAGTACTTC.

The V gene is TRBV11-3, the J gene TRBJ2-3, with 12 nucleotides matching TRBD2. This CDR3 has 17 amino acids. Germline CDR1 and CDR2: SGHNT and YENEEA. The ends lost 5 bases at V and 0 bases at J; junction bases unmatched: 6. CDR3 nucleotides: TGTGCCAGCAGCCCCCGACTAGCGGGGGATAGCACAGATACGCAGTATTTT. This translates into CASSPRLAGDSTDTQYF.

This clone was observed a single time. The chain uses TRBV6-2 or TRBV6-3 and TRBJ1-1; D gene unclear. Deletions cut 2 bases from V and 4 bases from J, with 11 bases between. CDR1 is MNHEY and CDR2 is SVGEGT in the germline V gene. This CDR3 contains 14 residues. The CDR3 region has the DNA TGTGCCAGCAGTTACGACGCAGGCCGCACTGAAGCTTTCTTT. The encoded protein is CASSYDAGRTEAFF.

V usage is TRBV19 and J usage is TRBJ2-5; 7 nucleotides match TRBD2. Per germline, CDR1 LNHDA and CDR2 SQIVND (reference sequence). This CDR3 has 12 residues. Trimming removed 5 bases from V and 4 bases from J; junction bases left unmatched: 1. Here the CDR3 DNA reads TGTGCCAGTAGTTTAGCGGGAGAGACCCAGTACTTC. Its translation: CASSLAGETQYF.